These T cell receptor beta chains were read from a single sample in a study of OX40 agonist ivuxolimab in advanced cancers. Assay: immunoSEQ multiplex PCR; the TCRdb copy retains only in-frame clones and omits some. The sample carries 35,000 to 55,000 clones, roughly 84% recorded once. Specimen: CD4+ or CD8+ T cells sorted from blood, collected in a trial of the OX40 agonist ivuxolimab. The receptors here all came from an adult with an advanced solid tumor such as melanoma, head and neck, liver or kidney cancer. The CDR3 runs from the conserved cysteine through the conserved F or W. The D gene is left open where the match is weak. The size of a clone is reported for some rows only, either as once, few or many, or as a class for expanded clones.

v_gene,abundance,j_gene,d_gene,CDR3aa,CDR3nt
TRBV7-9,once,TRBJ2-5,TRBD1,CASSSRPDRQQETQYF,TGTGCCAGCAGCTCCCGACCGGACAGGCAACAAGAGACCCAGTACTTC
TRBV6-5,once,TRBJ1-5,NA,CASREYSNQPQHF,TGTGCCAGCAGGGAATATAGCAATCAGCCCCAGCATTTT
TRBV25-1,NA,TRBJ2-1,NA,CASSVGGPYNEQFF,TGTGCCAGCAGTGTCGGCGGCCCCTACAATGAGCAGTTCTTC
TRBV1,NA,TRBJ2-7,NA,CTSSQDSSRGGREQYF,TGCACCAGCAGCCAAGATTCTAGTCGGGGGGGCCGCGAGCAGTACTTC
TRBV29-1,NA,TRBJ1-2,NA,CSVDREGSYGYTF,TGCAGCGTTGACCGGGAGGGTTCCTATGGCTACACCTTC
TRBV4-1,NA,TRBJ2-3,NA,CASSQVSDGTDTQYF,TGCGCCAGCAGCCAAGTGTCCGACGGCACAGATACGCAGTATTTT
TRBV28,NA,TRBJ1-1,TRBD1,CASSPRTGSNTEAFF,TGTGCCAGCAGTCCCCGGACAGGGTCAAACACTGAAGCTTTCTTT
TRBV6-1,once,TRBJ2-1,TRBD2,CASSGTGLVYNEQFF,TGTGCCAGCAGTGGTACGGGACTAGTCTACAATGAGCAGTTCTTC
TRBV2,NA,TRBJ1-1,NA,CASSERGVFEAFF,TGTGCCAGCAGTGAGCGGGGTGTGTTTGAAGCTTTCTTT
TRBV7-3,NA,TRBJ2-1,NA,CASSPGTRLYNEQFF,TGTGCCAGCAGTCCCGGGACTCGCCTTTACAATGAGCAGTTCTTC
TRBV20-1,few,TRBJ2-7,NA,CSATPTYEQYF,TGCAGTGCTACCCCAACCTACGAGCAGTACTTC
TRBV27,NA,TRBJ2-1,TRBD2,CASSLRAGPYNEQFF,TGTGCCAGCAGTTTAAGAGCGGGGCCCTACAATGAGCAGTTCTTC
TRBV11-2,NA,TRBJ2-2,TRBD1,CASSLPPGTGFTGELFF,TGTGCCAGCAGCTTACCCCCCGGGACAGGGTTCACCGGGGAGCTGTTTTTT
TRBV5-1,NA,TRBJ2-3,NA,CASRLEGFADTQYF,TGCGCCAGCAGGTTAGAGGGATTCGCAGATACGCAGTATTTT
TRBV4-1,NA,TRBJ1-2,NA,CASSQGGDGSYGYTF,TGCGCCAGCAGCCAAGGAGGAGACGGCTCCTATGGCTACACCTTC
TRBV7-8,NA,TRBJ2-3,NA,CASSFGGTDTQYF,TGTGCCAGCAGCTTTGGGGGAACAGATACGCAGTATTTT
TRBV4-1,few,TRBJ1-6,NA,CASSLGLGNSPLHF,TGCGCCAGCAGCTTAGGCCTGGGGAATTCACCCCTCCACTTT
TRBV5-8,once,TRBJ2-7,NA,CASSLVEGEQYF,TGTGCCAGCAGCTTGGTGGAGGGCGAGCAGTACTTC
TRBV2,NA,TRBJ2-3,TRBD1,CASSEFGDRELTDTQYF,TGTGCCAGCAGTGAGTTTGGGGACAGGGAACTCACAGATACGCAGTATTTT
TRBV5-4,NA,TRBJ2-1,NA,CASSPQDNEQFF,TGTGCCAGCAGCCCACAGGACAATGAGCAGTTCTTC
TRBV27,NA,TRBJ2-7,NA,CASARGSREQYF,TGTGCCAGCGCACGGGGGTCCCGCGAGCAGTACTTC
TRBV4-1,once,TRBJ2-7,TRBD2,CASSHTRRLAGAQEGEQYF,TGCGCCAGCAGCCATACTAGGAGACTAGCGGGGGCCCAGGAGGGCGAGCAGTACTTC
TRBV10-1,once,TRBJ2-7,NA,CASSESTIGAYEQYF,TGCGCCAGCAGTGAGTCGACTATTGGAGCCTACGAGCAGTACTTC
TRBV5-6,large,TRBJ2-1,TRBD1,CASSSQGDEQFF,TGTGCCAGCAGCTCTCAGGGGGATGAGCAGTTCTTC
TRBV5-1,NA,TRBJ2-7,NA,CASSPAVAYEQYF,TGCGCCAGCAGCCCAGCAGTGGCCTACGAGCAGTACTTC
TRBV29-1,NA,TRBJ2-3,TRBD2,CSVEGAGGTTDTQYF,TGCAGCGTTGAGGGGGCGGGGGGGACTACAGATACGCAGTATTTT
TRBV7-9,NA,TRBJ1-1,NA,CASSPRAGLHTEAFF,TGTGCCAGCAGCCCTCGGGCAGGGCTTCACACTGAAGCTTTCTTT
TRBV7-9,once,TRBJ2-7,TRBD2,CASSSPSGGFIYEQYF,TGTGCCAGCAGCTCCCCCAGCGGGGGGTTCATATACGAGCAGTACTTC
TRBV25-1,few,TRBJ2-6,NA,CASSWTGANVLTF,TGTGCCAGCAGTTGGACTGGGGCCAACGTCCTGACTTTC
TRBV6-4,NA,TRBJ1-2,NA,CASSDSSGGRIYGYTF,TGTGCCAGCAGTGACTCGAGTGGTGGAAGAATCTATGGCTACACCTTC
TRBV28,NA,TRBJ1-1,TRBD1,CASIQGAWTEAFF,TGTGCCAGCATACAGGGGGCTTGGACTGAAGCTTTCTTT
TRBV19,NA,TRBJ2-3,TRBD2,CASTRGGSADTQYF,TGTGCCAGTACCCGGGGGGGCTCCGCAGATACGCAGTATTTT
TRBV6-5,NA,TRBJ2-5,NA,CASSSDQETQYF,TGTGCCAGCAGTTCTGACCAAGAGACCCAGTACTTC
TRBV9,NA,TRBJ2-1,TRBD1,CASSVATVTGVPYNEQFF,TGTGCCAGCAGCGTAGCTACGGTGACAGGGGTGCCCTACAATGAGCAGTTCTTC
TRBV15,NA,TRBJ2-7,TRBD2,CATSTYSGRGAYEQYF,TGTGCCACCAGCACCTACAGTGGGCGGGGGGCCTACGAGCAGTACTTC
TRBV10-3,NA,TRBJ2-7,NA,CAIRSSPSKYF,TGTGCCATCAGGTCTAGCCCGAGTAAGTACTTC
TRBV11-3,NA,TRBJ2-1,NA,CASSPPKTGTEQFF,TGTGCCAGCAGCCCCCCTAAAACCGGGACAGAGCAGTTCTTC
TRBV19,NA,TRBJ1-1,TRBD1,CASTPGQLNTEAFF,TGTGCCAGTACCCCGGGACAGTTGAACACTGAAGCTTTCTTT
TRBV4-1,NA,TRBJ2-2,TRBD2,CASSRGASGRADTGELFF,TGCGCCAGCAGCCGGGGGGCTAGCGGGAGGGCCGACACCGGGGAGCTGTTTTTT
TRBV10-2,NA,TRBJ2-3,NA,CATSSFGFSTDTQYF,TGCGCCACCTCGTCCTTCGGGTTTAGCACAGATACGCAGTATTTT